This T cell receptor beta chain stems from a study of CD8 T cells in ankylosing spondylitis. Whole-study results and caveats: Blood from ankylosing spondylitis patients appeared to carry a characteristic roughly 8-variant TCR beta motif.

Regarding this clonotype: Its antigen remains unknown.

The CDR3 has 13 amino acids. Trimming removed 7 bases from V and 1 base from J, with 8 bases in between. Germline loops: CDR1 SEHNR, CDR2 FQNEAQ (reference sequence). TCRdb fed the 5' RACE reads into MiXCR, producing one record per CDR3 protein. Of about 440,000 distinct CDR3 sequences listed, roughly 15% were seen once; the top ten hold just over 1%. The chain combines TRBV7-9 with TRBJ2-4, with D unclear. Input material: blood, either unsorted or a sorted T cell fraction (not recorded which). The TCR originated in a male donor with ankylosing spondylitis. The CDR3 region is CASTPSAKNIQYF. CDR3 coding DNA: TGTGCCAGCACCCCGTCTGCCAAAAACATTCAGTACTTC.